The sequence of this TCR beta chain was determined in a study of blood T cell repertoires in COVID-19. Study at large: Some COVID-19 samples were acute and others convalescent; all came from the United States, Italy and Spain. PBMCs, B-cell-depleted T cells, or T cells provided the cDNA or gDNA that made up the material.

Only in-frame clones appear in the TCRdb table, and some are missing; sequencing was by immunoSEQ multiplex PCR. This table has about 190,000 clones, roughly four fifths appearing once. J was trimmed by 5 bases and V by 7 bases; bases with no gene match: 9. The CDR3 loop spans 17 amino acids. Per the germline V gene, CDR1 is MNHEY and CDR2 is SMNVEV (reference sequence). This TCR came from a man aged 45-65 years who had recovered from COVID-19. The rearrangement joins TRBV27 to TRBJ2-2, with 14 bases fitting TRBD2. The sample comprised peripheral blood. CDR3 amino acids: CASNRGLAGGFTGELFF. CDR3 DNA: TGTGCCAGCAATCGCGGACTAGCGGGAGGTTTTACCGGGGAGCTGTTTTTT.